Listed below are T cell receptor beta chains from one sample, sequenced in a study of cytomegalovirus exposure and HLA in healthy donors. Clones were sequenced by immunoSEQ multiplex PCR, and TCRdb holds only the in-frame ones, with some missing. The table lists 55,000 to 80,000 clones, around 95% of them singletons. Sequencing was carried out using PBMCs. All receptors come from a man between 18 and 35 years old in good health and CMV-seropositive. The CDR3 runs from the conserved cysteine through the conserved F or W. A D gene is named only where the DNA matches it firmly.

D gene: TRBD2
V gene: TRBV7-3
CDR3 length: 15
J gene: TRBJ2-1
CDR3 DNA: TGTGCCAGCAGCTTTGCGGGGGTACCGAACAATGAGCAGTTCTTC
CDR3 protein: CASSFAGVPNNEQFF

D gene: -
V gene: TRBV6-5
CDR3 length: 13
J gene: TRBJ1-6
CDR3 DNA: TGTGCCAGCAGGCAGTTCGGGAATTCACCCCTCCACTTT
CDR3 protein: CASRQFGNSPLHF

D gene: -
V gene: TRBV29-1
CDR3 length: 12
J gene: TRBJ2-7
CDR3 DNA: TGCAGCGTTGAGGAATGGGGCGGCGAGCAGTACTTC
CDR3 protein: CSVEEWGGEQYF

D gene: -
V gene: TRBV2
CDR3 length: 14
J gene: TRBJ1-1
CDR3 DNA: TGTGCCAGCAGCGTTACATTCGGAGGCCCTGAAGCTTTCTTT
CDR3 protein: CASSVTFGGPEAFF

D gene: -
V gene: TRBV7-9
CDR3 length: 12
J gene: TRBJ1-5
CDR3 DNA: TGTGCCAGCAGCTCCTACCTTGGGCCCCAGCATTTT
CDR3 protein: CASSSYLGPQHF

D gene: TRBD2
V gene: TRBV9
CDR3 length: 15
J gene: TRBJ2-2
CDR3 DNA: TGTGCCAGCAGCGTAGAGGGGACTAGCCCCGGGGAGCTGTTTTTT
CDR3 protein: CASSVEGTSPGELFF

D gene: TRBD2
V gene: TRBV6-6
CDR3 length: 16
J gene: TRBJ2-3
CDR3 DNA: TGTGCCAGCAGTTACGCGGGGGGGCCAAATCCACATACGCAGTATTTT
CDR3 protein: CASSYAGGPNPHTQYF

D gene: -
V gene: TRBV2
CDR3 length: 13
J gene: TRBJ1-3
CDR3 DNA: TGTGCCAGCAGTGCCAGGGCTGGAAACACCATATATTTT
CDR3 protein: CASSARAGNTIYF

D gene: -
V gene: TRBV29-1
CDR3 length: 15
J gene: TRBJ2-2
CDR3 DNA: TGCAGCAGCGGGAACTTGAGGGGGGGGGCCGGGGAGCTGTTTTTT
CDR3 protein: CSSGNLRGGAGELFF

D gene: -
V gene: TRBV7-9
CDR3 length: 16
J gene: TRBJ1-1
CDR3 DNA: TGTGCCAGCAGCTCTGTGGGGGGAGTGTCGAACACTGAAGCTTTCTTT
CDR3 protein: CASSSVGGVSNTEAFF

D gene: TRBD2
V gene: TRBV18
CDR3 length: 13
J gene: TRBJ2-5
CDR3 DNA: TGTGCCAGCTCAGCTAGCGGGAAAGAGACCCAGTACTTC
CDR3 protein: CASSASGKETQYF

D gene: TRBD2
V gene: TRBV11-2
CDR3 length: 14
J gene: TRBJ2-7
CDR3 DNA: TGTGCCAGCAGCCCCGGGGAGGGCCCCTACGAGCAGTACTTC
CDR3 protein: CASSPGEGPYEQYF

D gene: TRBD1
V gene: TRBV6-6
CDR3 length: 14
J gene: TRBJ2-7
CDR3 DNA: TGTGCCAGCAAAAGGGACAGGGGGCTGTACGAGCAGTACTTC
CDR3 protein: CASKRDRGLYEQYF

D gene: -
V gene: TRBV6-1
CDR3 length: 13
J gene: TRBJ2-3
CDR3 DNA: TGTGCCAGCAGCCGGACTAGCACAGATACGCAGTATTTT
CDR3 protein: CASSRTSTDTQYF

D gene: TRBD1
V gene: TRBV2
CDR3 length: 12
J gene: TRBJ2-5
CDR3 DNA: TGTGCCGGTCAACAGGGGGCGGAGACCCAGTACTTC
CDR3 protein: CAGQQGAETQYF

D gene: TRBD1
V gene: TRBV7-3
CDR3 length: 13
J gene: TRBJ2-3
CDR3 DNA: TGTGCCAGCAGCTCCGACAGGGCGGATACGCAGTATTTT
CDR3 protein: CASSSDRADTQYF

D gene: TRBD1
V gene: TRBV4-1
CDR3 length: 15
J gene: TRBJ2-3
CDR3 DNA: TGCGCCAGCAGCCAGAGACAGGGCAGGACAGATACGCAGTATTTT
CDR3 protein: CASSQRQGRTDTQYF

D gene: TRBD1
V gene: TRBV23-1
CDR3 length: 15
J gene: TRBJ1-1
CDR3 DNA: TGCGCCAGCACCCTAGGGACAGCCCCGAACACTGAAGCTTTCTTT
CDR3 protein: CASTLGTAPNTEAFF

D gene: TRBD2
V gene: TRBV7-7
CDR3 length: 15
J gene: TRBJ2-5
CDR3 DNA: TGTGCTAGCAGCCAGGGACTAGCGGGAGCTGAGACCCAGTACTTC
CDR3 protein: CASSQGLAGAETQYF

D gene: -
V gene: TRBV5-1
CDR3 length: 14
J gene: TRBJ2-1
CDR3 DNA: TGCGCCAGCGGGACCCCGGGACTTTACAATGAGCAGTTCTTC
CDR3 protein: CASGTPGLYNEQFF

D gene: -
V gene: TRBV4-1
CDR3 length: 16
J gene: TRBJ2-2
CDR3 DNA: TGCGCCAGCAGCCTTGACCGGGATTCGAACACCGGGGAGCTGTTTTTT
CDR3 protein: CASSLDRDSNTGELFF

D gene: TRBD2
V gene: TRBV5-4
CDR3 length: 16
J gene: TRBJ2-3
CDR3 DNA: TGTGCCAGCAGCATTGAGCGGGGGGGCGTGGCAGATACGCAGTATTTT
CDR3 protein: CASSIERGGVADTQYF

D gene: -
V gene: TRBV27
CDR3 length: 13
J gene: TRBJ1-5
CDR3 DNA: TGTGCCGTGGGGGGGAACAACAATCAGCCCCAGCATTTT
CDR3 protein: CAVGGNNNQPQHF

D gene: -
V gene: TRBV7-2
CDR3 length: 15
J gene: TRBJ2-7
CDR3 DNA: TGTGCCAGCAGCTCTAATAGTTATTCCGTCTACGAGCAGTACTTC
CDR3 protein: CASSSNSYSVYEQYF

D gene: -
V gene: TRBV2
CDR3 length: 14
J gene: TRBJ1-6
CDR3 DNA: TGTGCCAGCAGTAGCAGGGAAATGAATTCACCCCTCCACTTT
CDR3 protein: CASSSREMNSPLHF

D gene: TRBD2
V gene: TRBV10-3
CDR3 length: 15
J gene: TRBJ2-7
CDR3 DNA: TGTGCCATCAGTGAGGGGGGTAGCGGGAACTACGAGCAGTACTTC
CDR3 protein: CAISEGGSGNYEQYF

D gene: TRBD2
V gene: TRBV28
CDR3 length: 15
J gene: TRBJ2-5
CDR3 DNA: TGTGCCAGCAGTTTACTTGGGGGACTAGCGGGGGCCACGGACTTC
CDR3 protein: CASSLLGGLAGATDF